The 21 T cell receptor beta chains listed next were all sequenced from one sample in a study of naive and memory T cell subsets. Documented treatment: skin biopsy from PPD injection site in Mantoux-positive individual. The library had UMIs added by 3' ligation of an oligonucleotide to TCR cDNA. Four PCR rounds used nested alpha and beta constant region primers plus the SP2 primer. TCRdb used MiXCR to reprocess the UMI-ligation and nested PCR reads, holding one entry per CDR3 protein. The table shows some 21,000 distinct CDR3 sequences, with 6% occurring only once. Sequenced here: skin, sampled from a tuberculin skin test site. The receptors derive from an adult in good health.

This clonotype was counted a few times. The chain is built from TRBV29-1 and TRBJ2-3; tentative D call: TRBD1 (5 bases). There are 11 residues in the CDR3. Deletions cut 5 bases from V and 6 bases from J, with 9 bases between. Germline V gives CDR1 SQVTM, CDR2 ANQGSEA. The DNA for the CDR3 is TGCAGCGTTCGGCAGGGCGATACGCAGTATTTT. Protein: CSVRQGDTQYF.

This clonotype was counted a few times. The V call is TRBV18, the J call TRBJ1-5; D possibly corresponds to TRBD1 (6 bases). This CDR3 is built from 16 residues. Germline V gene sequence: CDR1 KGHSH, CDR2 LQKENI. V was shortened by 3 bases and J by 5 bases, with 17 bases between the two germline ends. In nucleotides, the CDR3 is TGTGCCAGCTCACCGATCGGGGGGCTAAAGGATCAGCCCCAGCATTTT. It encodes CASSPIGGLKDQPQHF.

This clonotype was observed at least ten times. The chain joins TRBV15 to TRBJ1-1, with D possibly TRBD1 on 5 matching bases. V dropped 0 bases and J dropped 11 bases, with 13 bases sitting between them. This CDR3 region has 13 residues. CDR1 LNHNV and CDR2 YYDKDF come from the germline V gene (reference sequence). The CDR3 loop is CATSRESGNIAFF. CDR3 sequence (DNA): TGTGCCACCAGCAGAGAGTCAGGGAATATTGCTTTCTTT.

This clonotype was seen repeatedly, ten times or more. V and J are TRBV6-1 and TRBJ1-1; no clear D gene. The ends were cut back, 2 bases at V and 4 bases at J, with 14 bases in the middle. The CDR3 is 15 amino acids. Germline V gives CDR1 MNHNS, CDR2 SASEGT. CDR3 sequence reads: CASSEFAGKATEAFF. The CDR3 DNA is TGTGCCAGCAGTGAATTTGCCGGAAAAGCCACTGAAGCTTTCTTT.

The rearrangement joins TRBV27 to TRBJ1-2, with D possibly being TRBD1 (6 bases). Trimming took off 6 bases at V and 8 bases at J, with 22 bases between the two ends. This CDR3 contains 15 residues. Germline values: CDR1 MNHEY, CDR2 SMNVEV (reference sequence). CDR3 region: CASSPLRGGTEGYTF. The CDR3 coding sequence is TGTGCCAGCAGCCCGCTTAGGGGGGGTACTGAGGGCTACACCTTC.

Ten or more counts support this clonotype. V is TRBV19 and J is TRBJ2-3, with TRBD2 matching 13 bases. Germline V gene data show CDR1 as LNHDA and CDR2 as SQIVND (reference sequence). Trimming removed 10 bases from V and 2 bases from J; junction bases left unmatched: 18. The CDR3 extends over 19 amino acids. CDR3 nucleotides: TGTGCCACACACAGCGGGACGCCGGGACTAGCGGGATACACAGATACGCAGTATTTT. This codes for CATHSGTPGLAGYTDTQYF.

This clonotype occurred many times. The rearrangement links TRBV5-1 to TRBJ2-7; D is undetermined. Germline loops: CDR1 SGHRS, CDR2 YFSETQ. The CDR3 runs 16 residues. The germline V and J ends were trimmed by 0 bases and 3 bases, with 16 bases remaining between them. Here the CDR3 reads CASSLARQETLYEQYF. CDR3 in DNA: TGCGCCAGCAGCTTGGCAAGGCAGGAAACCCTCTACGAGCAGTACTTC. Full variable domain (outside the CDR3, taken from reference TRBV5-1 and TRBJ2-7): KAGVTQTPRYLIKTRGQQVTLSCSPISGHRSVSWYQQTPGQGLQFLFEYFSETQRNKGNFPGRFSGRQFSNSRSEMNVSTLELGDSALYLCASSLARQETLYEQYFGPGTRLTVT.

The chain is built from TRBV2 and TRBJ2-1; the D gene is possibly TRBD2 (6 bases). The V gene lost 10 bases and the J gene lost 10 bases, with 23 bases spanning the gap. The CDR3 spans 14 residues. Germline CDR1 and CDR2: SNHLY and FYNNEI. The CDR3 is CAKTRDSHTWEQFF. The DNA of the CDR3 is TGTGCCAAGACTCGGGACTCCCACACATGGGAGCAGTTCTTC.

The chain combines TRBV7-9 with TRBJ2-7, with 8 nucleotides matching TRBD2. The CDR3 has 17 residues. The V gene end was trimmed by 4 bases and the J gene end by 7 bases; junction bases not matched to a gene: 18. The V gene's germline CDR1 is SEHNR and CDR2 FQNEAQ (reference sequence). The CDR3 is CASSSKTSESTRGEQYF. The CDR3 DNA reads as TGTGCCAGCAGCTCAAAGACTAGCGAGTCCACCAGGGGTGAGCAGTACTTC. The entire variable domain, with the rest obtained from reference TRBV7-9 and TRBJ2-7, is as follows: DTGVSQNPRHKITKRGQNVTFRCDPISEHNRLYWYRQTLGQGPEFLTYFQNEAQLEKSRLLSDRFSAERPKGSFSTLEIQRTEQGDSAMYLCASSSKTSESTRGEQYFGPGTRLTVT.

This clonotype was seen repeatedly, ten times or more. This chain joins TRBV21-1 and TRBJ2-1; the table's D call TRBD2 went unverified against the DNA. TRBV21-1 is termed a pseudogene. This CDR3 is built from 16 residues. The CDR3 region is CASTLITSGTYNEQFF. As DNA, the CDR3 is TGTGCCAGCACCCTAATCACTAGCGGGACCTACAATGAGCAGTTCTTC.

This clonotype showed up many times. This rearrangement joins TRBV21-1 to TRBJ2-1; TRBD1, the table's D call, was not compared with the DNA. TRBV21-1 is labeled a pseudogene. CDR3 length equals 13 residues. The CDR3 spells CASSWPGHNEQFF. Here the CDR3 DNA reads TGTGCCAGCAGCTGGCCCGGACACAATGAGCAGTTCTTC.

This clonotype was recorded many times. J is TRBJ2-3 and V is TRBV12-3 or TRBV12-4, with 16 positions matching TRBD2. V was pared by 7 bases and J by 5 bases, with 6 bases of the junction left unmatched. The CDR3 spans 16 residues. The chain's CDR3 is CASTLGLAGGRDTQYF. In nucleotides, the CDR3 is TGTGCCAGCACCCTGGGACTAGCGGGAGGGAGAGATACGCAGTATTTT.

In its sample, this clonotype is medium-sized. This chain links TRBV19 with TRBJ2-1; D may be TRBD2 (5 bases). Trimming removed 1 base at V and 2 bases at J, with 9 bases between. Per the germline V gene, CDR1 is LNHDA and CDR2 is SQIVND (reference sequence). CDR3 length: 15 amino acids. CDR3 region: CASSIASGAYNEQFF. As DNA, the CDR3 is TGTGCCAGTAGTATAGCGAGCGGCGCCTACAATGAGCAGTTCTTC.

This clonotype was detected ten times or more. The chain uses TRBV7-9 and TRBJ2-7; the D gene is possibly TRBD2 (5 bases). The CDR3 length is 12 residues. V was trimmed by 5 bases and J by 7 bases, leaving 12 bases between them. Looked up from germline, CDR1 is SEHNR and CDR2 is FQNEAQ (reference sequence). This CDR3 reads CASSETGGEQYF. CDR3 sequence (DNA): TGTGCCAGCAGCGAAACCGGAGGTGAGCAGTACTTC.

This clonotype was seen many times. J is TRBJ2-4 and V is TRBV28; no firm D call. The CDR3 length is 13 residues. With 6 bases removed from V and 8 bases from J, the gap between germline ends came to 14 bases. From germline, CDR1 is MDHEN and CDR2 SYDVKM. The CDR3 reads CASRDGAADIQYF. The CDR3, as DNA: TGTGCCAGCAGAGATGGAGCAGCAGACATTCAGTACTTC.

The V and J genes are TRBV2 and TRBJ1-2, with 7 bases matching TRBD1. Trimming cost V 8 bases and J 7 bases; bases outside gene matches: 10. The V gene's germline CDR1 is SNHLY and CDR2 FYNNEI. CDR3 size: 13 residues. The CDR3 nucleotides read TGTGCCAGCTCAACAGACAGGGTTTTTGGCTACACCTTC. It yields the protein CASSTDRVFGYTF.

By share, this clonotype counts as medium-sized. The rearrangement joins TRBV25-1 to TRBJ2-7, with D perhaps assigned TRBD1 or TRBD2 (5 bases each). The V end lost 5 bases, the J end lost 5 bases, and 13 bases lay between the germline ends. There are 13 residues in the CDR3. CDR1 and CDR2 from the germline V gene are MGHDK and SYGVNS. For the CDR3, the DNA is TGTGCCAGCAGTCTCGGGGACGCCAACGAGCAGTACTTC. Encoded protein: CASSLGDANEQYF.

This clonotype was observed at least ten times. CDR3 coding DNA: TGTGCCAGCAGCCAAGTGGGACAGGTGCGCACCGGGGAGCTGTTTTTT. Translation gives CASSQVGQVRTGELFF. The V gene is TRBV3-1, the J gene TRBJ2-2, with TRBD1 identical over 8 bases. Germline loops: CDR1 LGHDT, CDR2 YNNKEL (reference sequence). There are 16 residues in the CDR3. Trimming at V came to 1 base and at J to 4 bases, leaving 5 bases not matched to a gene.

This clonotype was seen repeatedly, ten times or more. The chain uses TRBV27 and TRBJ2-7; 7 bases are shared with TRBD2. Germline V gives CDR1 MNHEY, CDR2 SMNVEV (reference sequence). The CDR3 consists of 13 residues. V gave up 8 bases and J gave up 1 base; unmatched junction bases: 5. Written as DNA, the CDR3 is TGTGCCAGCTTAGCTAGCGGTTCCTACGAGCAGTACTTC. Protein product: CASLASGSYEQYF.

This clonotype occurred many times. The chain couples TRBV6-1 to TRBJ1-5; maybe TRBD1 (5 bases). With 3 bases removed from V and 5 bases from J, the gap between germline ends came to 8 bases. The CDR3 extends over 13 amino acids. The germline gives CDR1 MNHNS, CDR2 SASEGT. CDR3 nucleotides: TGTGCCAGCAGTGACGTACAGGATCAGCCCCAGCATTTT. This encodes CASSDVQDQPQHF.

The chain links TRBV4-1 to TRBJ1-4, with TRBD1 identical over 8 bases. The CDR3 is 16 amino acids. CDR1 and CDR2 (germline): MGHRA, YSYEKL. Trimming at V came to 4 bases and at J to 4 bases, leaving 8 bases not matched to a gene. The CDR3 nucleotides read TGCGCCAGCAGCCTCGGGGAGGGACAGGATAATGAAAAACTGTTTTTT. Residues: CASSLGEGQDNEKLFF.